Below, 10 T cell receptor beta chains from the same sample are listed, as sequenced in a study of identical twins. Each CDR3 protein is one row after TCRdb ran MiXCR on the 5' RACE reads. The sample contains roughly 490,000 distinct CDR3 sequences, roughly an eighth of which appear only once. This same sample was also taken into another study, of yellow fever vaccine responses in identical twins.

The sequencing input was CD4+ T cells sorted from blood. Receptor source: a woman aged 18-35 years in good health.

Of note for this clonotype: Just one base apart from a much larger clone, this may be a read error. The V call is TRBV6-1, the J call TRBJ2-7; no clear D. CDR3 length: 15 residues. Germline V gene lookup returns CDR1 MNHNS and CDR2 SASEGT. This chain's CDR3 is CASNINPTSSYELYF. CDR3 bases: TGTGCCAGCAATATTAACCCGACGTCCTCCTACGAGCTGTACTTC.

In this sample, this clonotype turned up a few times. The rearrangement joins TRBV12-3 or TRBV12-4 to TRBJ1-2; tentative D call: TRBD1 (5 bases). CDR3 length equals 14 residues. V lost 7 bases, J lost 3 bases, and 15 bases lay in between. The CDR3, as DNA: TGTGCCAGCACCCCGGGCAGGGTCGACTATGGCTACACCTTC. Translating it yields CASTPGRVDYGYTF.

The rearrangement joins TRBV7-8 to TRBJ1-1, with D maybe TRBD1 (6 bases). V was cut by 1 base and J by 1 base, with 10 bases left in between. The CDR3 contains 15 residues. Germline loops: CDR1 SGHVS, CDR2 FQNEAQ. The CDR3 loop reads CASSLVQGPNTEAFF. CDR3 sequence (DNA): TGTGCCAGCAGCTTAGTACAGGGACCGAACACTGAAGCTTTCTTT.

The table lists this clonotype with a few counts. The rearrangement links TRBV5-6 to TRBJ2-5; no definite D call. The V and J ends lost 3 bases and 7 bases respectively, with 10 bases between them. Per the germline V gene, CDR1 is SGHDT and CDR2 is YYEEEE. This CDR3 has 12 residues. CDR3 sequence: CASSSSEGTQYF. The CDR3 bases are TGTGCCAGCAGCTCCTCGGAAGGGACCCAGTACTTC.

In its sample, this clonotype was seen a few times. The chain joins TRBV18 to TRBJ2-7, with 10 bases aligning to TRBD2. This CDR3 comprises 15 residues. CDR1 is KGHSH and CDR2 is LQKENI in the germline V gene. V shed 1 base and J 5 bases; nucleotides not matched to a gene: 5. This CDR3 is CASSPLSGGANEQYF. CDR3 sequence (DNA): TGTGCCAGCTCACCACTGAGCGGGGGGGCCAACGAGCAGTACTTC.

This clonotype came up a few times. V gene TRBV11-2 combines with J gene TRBJ2-1; D may be TRBD1 or TRBD2 (5 bases each). The CDR3 sequence is 14 residues long. V dropped 0 bases and J dropped 14 bases, with 17 bases sitting between them. Germline-derived CDR1 and CDR2 are SGHAT and FQNNGV. The CDR3: CASSLDFRGPWKFF. The CDR3 bases are TGTGCCAGCAGCTTAGATTTCCGGGGCCCCTGGAAGTTCTTC.

This clonotype was observed a few times. The J gene is TRBJ2-2, the V gene TRBV7-2; D ambiguous. This CDR3 spans 15 amino acids. With 7 bases removed from V and 4 bases from J, the gap between germline ends came to 16 bases. Germline V gene data show CDR1 as SGHTA and CDR2 as FQGNSA. CDR3 sequence: CASTLGRSPTGELFF. DNA of the CDR3: TGTGCCAGCACCCTAGGGCGGAGCCCCACCGGGGAGCTGTTTTTT.

This clonotype was found a few times. J is TRBJ2-5 and V is TRBV2; D is ambiguous. Looked up from germline, CDR1 is SNHLY and CDR2 is FYNNEI. The CDR3 totals 13 residues. Trimming stripped 6 bases from V and 3 bases from J, with 11 bases between. CDR3 coding DNA: TGTGCCAGCAGGGGTGGCAGAAAAGAGACCCAGTACTTC. This sequence encodes CASRGGRKETQYF.

The rearrangement uses TRBV19 and TRBJ1-2, with D perhaps matching TRBD1 (5 bases). Trimming removed 7 bases from V and 4 bases from J, with 13 bases in between. The CDR3 is made up of 13 amino acids. Looked up from germline, CDR1 is LNHDA and CDR2 is SQIVND (reference sequence). DNA of the CDR3: TGTGCCAGTACCCGGACACCTTTCTATGGCTACACCTTC. Translated: CASTRTPFYGYTF.

This clonotype was seen a few times. A junction boundary mismatches the germline segment, possibly from a read error. V gene TRBV6-5 combines with J gene TRBJ2-7, with 9 bases aligning to TRBD1. This CDR3 is built from 11 residues. Germline V CDR1 and CDR2: MNHEY, SVGAGI. The CDR3 sequence: CASSQGQGVSF. The CDR3 DNA is TGTGCCAGCAGCCAGGGACAGGGAGTTAGCTTC.